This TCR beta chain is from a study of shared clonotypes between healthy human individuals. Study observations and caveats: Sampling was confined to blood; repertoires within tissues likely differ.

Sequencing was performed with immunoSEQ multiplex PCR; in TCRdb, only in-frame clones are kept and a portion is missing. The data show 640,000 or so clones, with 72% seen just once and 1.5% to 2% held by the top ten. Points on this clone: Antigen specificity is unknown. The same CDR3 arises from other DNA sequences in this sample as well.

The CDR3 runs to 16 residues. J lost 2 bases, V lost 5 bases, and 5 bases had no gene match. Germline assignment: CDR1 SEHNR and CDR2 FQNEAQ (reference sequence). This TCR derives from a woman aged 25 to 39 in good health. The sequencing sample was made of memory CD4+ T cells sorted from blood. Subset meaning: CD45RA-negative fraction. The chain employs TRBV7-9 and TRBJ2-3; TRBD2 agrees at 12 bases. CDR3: CASSLGLAGFTDTQYF. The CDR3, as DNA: TGTGCCAGCAGCCTCGGACTAGCGGGATTCACAGATACGCAGTATTTT.